This entry concerns a single T cell receptor (beta chain). Its matching antigen is unknown. The method was immunoSEQ multiplex PCR; TCRdb's version includes in-frame clones alone and lacks a portion of them. The data hold about 58,000 clones, with about nine tenths observed a single time. This sample is drawn from a study of identifying expanded T cells in peripheral blood. Study conclusions and caveats: Across healthy donors, higher total template counts meant significantly greater roughly two-week count variance.

The V and J ends lost 0 bases and 5 bases, in that order; junction bases with no gene match: 3. This CDR3 has 15 residues. Germline assignment: CDR1 SNHLY and CDR2 FYNNEI. The V gene is TRBV2, the J gene TRBJ1-4, with 7 bases fitting TRBD1. The sequence was collected from a person aged 18 to 75 in good health. Sequencing input: blood. The CDR3 is CASSEASRGNEKLFF. As DNA, the CDR3 is TGTGCCAGCAGTGAAGCGAGCAGGGGGAATGAAAAACTGTTTTTT.